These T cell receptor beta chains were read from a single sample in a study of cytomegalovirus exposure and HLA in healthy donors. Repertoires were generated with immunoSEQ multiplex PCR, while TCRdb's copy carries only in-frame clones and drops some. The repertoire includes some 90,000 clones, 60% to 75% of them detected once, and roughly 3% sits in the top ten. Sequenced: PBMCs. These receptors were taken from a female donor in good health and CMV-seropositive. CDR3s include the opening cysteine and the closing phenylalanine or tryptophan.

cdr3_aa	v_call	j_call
CASILGLAGSNEQFF	TRBV7-9	TRBJ2-1
CASSGGTEPQHF	TRBV10-1	TRBJ1-5
CAISESTDMNTEAFF	TRBV10-3	TRBJ1-1
CAIRPRGGGTDTQYF	TRBV10-3	TRBJ2-3
CASRPGTGSTYGYTF	TRBV27	TRBJ1-2
CASSGTGGRFPNEQFF	TRBV4-1	TRBJ2-1
CSVEKLGIAVDTEAFF	TRBV29-1	TRBJ1-1
CASSLGQGVYEQYF	TRBV11-2	TRBJ2-7
CASSVATASYNEQFF	TRBV9	TRBJ2-1
CASSYFLTVNYGYTF	TRBV28	TRBJ1-2
CASSAGTGVSPLHF	TRBV25-1	TRBJ1-6
CASSLDRGTYGYTF	TRBV7-2	TRBJ1-2
CASSQEGGRRNYGYTF	TRBV4-3	TRBJ1-2
CASSLFPRQKTYEQYF	TRBV7-9	TRBJ2-7
CASSLAGGYEQYF	TRBV7-9	TRBJ2-7
CASKGDRNSYEQYF	TRBV5-1	TRBJ2-7
CASRRTSGSYEQYF	TRBV4-1	TRBJ2-7
CASSQDIGQGAYEQYF	TRBV4-1	TRBJ2-7
CAIRGLAGEETQYF	TRBV10-3	TRBJ2-5
CASSDLGRGAYEQYF	TRBV6-4	TRBJ2-7
CARGAGGNSPLHF	TRBV30	TRBJ1-6
CAFLQVRMGGYTF	TRBV30	TRBJ1-2
CASSRDRGGYTF	TRBV7-9	TRBJ1-2
CASSSSGKFF	TRBV11-2	TRBJ2-1
CASSLMTGYGYTF	TRBV5-4	TRBJ1-2
CASSFDLAGYNEQFF	TRBV7-7	TRBJ2-1
CASTEGGQGSDEQYF	TRBV19	TRBJ2-7
CASSATGGDYEQYF	TRBV28	TRBJ2-7
CASSRAGVYEQYF	TRBV27	TRBJ2-7
CASSVGVGANGYTF	TRBV9	TRBJ1-2
CASSQDYPGPYEQYF	TRBV4-1	TRBJ2-7
CASSLGMGWQETQYF	TRBV11-3	TRBJ2-5
CATTLDRGTGELFF	TRBV15	TRBJ2-2
CASSLGRQETQYF	TRBV11-3	TRBJ2-5
CASRGGIIQETQYF	TRBV2	TRBJ2-5
CATVEGGNEQFF	TRBV28	TRBJ2-1
CASSFPRTSEETQYF	TRBV5-6	TRBJ2-5
CASSLDRGRNQPQHF	TRBV28	TRBJ1-5
CASSVGPNTGELFF	TRBV9	TRBJ2-2
CASSQERGLAGPYEQYF	TRBV4-3	TRBJ2-7
CASSSREGVGELFF	TRBV7-6	TRBJ2-2
CASSLAGGDTEQFF	TRBV7-6	TRBJ2-1
CASSLSVGTDYGYTF	TRBV7-6	TRBJ1-2
CAITNSGANTEAFF	TRBV10-3	TRBJ1-1
CATNDPGQGSSYEQYF	TRBV25-1	TRBJ2-7
CASSQQGNGYTF	TRBV2	TRBJ1-2
CASSSPSGGAYTQYF	TRBV11-2	TRBJ2-3
CASSKELSYNEQFF	TRBV7-3	TRBJ2-1
CASSFFTGDHNEQFF	TRBV28	TRBJ2-1
CSAGVRYEQYF	TRBV20-1	TRBJ2-7
CASSAGQGAYGYTF	TRBV5-4	TRBJ1-2
CASSSNGEKLFF	TRBV6-6	TRBJ1-4
CAWSLRGLLYGYTF	TRBV30	TRBJ1-2
CASSQELAQSTDTQYF	TRBV4-2	TRBJ2-3